These 9 T cell receptor beta chains came from one sample sequenced in a study of blood T cells in healthy people across ages. A second PCR of 7 to 11 cycles used a sample-barcoded 5' primer and a J-beta primer mix. TCRdb re-called the 5' RACE reads through MiXCR, storing one row per CDR3 protein. This table has over 1.5 million distinct CDR3 sequences, around 48% appearing once. The sample was blood. The receptors were gathered from a woman between 40 and 55 years old in good health.

The rearrangement joins TRBV28 to TRBJ2-5, with 7 bases matching TRBD1. The CDR3 has 15 residues. The germline V gene encodes CDR1 MDHEN and CDR2 SYDVKM. The trim removed 5 bases at V and 2 bases at J, leaving 8 bases unmatched. For the CDR3, the DNA is TGTGCCAGCAGTGCCGGGCAGGGGGTACAAGAGACCCAGTACTTC. Translating gives CASSAGQGVQETQYF.

A single count supports this clonotype. One junction end does not reproduce the germline sequence, and a read error may be involved. The J gene is TRBJ2-3, the V gene TRBV4-3, with D perhaps matching TRBD1 or TRBD2 (5 bases each). The germline gives CDR1 LGHNA, CDR2 YSLEER. The CDR3 spans 19 residues. The chain's CDR3 is CTSSQFPQVGDPPTDTQYF. The CDR3 DNA reads TGCACCAGCAGCCAATTTCCCCAGGTGGGGGACCCCCCCACAGATACGCAGTATTTT.

This clonotype has only a few counts. The J gene is TRBJ2-7, the V gene TRBV7-2; a possible D gene is TRBD2 (6 bases). This CDR3 has 16 amino acids. Between the trimmed V and J ends, which lost 0 bases and 2 bases, there was a span of 14 bases. CDR1 and CDR2 (germline): SGHTA, FQGNSA. The CDR3 loop reads CASSLASRGAAYEQYF. In nucleotides, the CDR3 is TGTGCCAGCAGCTTAGCGTCTCGCGGGGCCGCCTACGAGCAGTACTTC. Full variable domain (missing parts from reference TRBV7-2 and TRBJ2-7): GAGVSQSPSNKVTEKGKDVELRCDPISGHTALYWYRQSLGQGLEFLIYFQGNSAPDKSGLPSDRFSAERTGGSVSTLTIQRTQQEDSAVYLCASSLASRGAAYEQYFGPGTRLTVT.

The V and J genes are TRBV11-2 and TRBJ2-4; TRBD2 might be the D (8 bases). Germline CDR1 reads SGHAT; CDR2 reads FQNNGV. Trimming removed 0 bases from V and 5 bases from J, with 20 bases in between. CDR3 length equals 18 residues. CDR3 nucleotide sequence: TGTGCCAGCAGCTTAGATAGGCCCGGGGGGGACAGAGAAAACATTCAGTACTTC. Protein product: CASSLDRPGGDRENIQYF.

CDR3 sequence (DNA): TGTGCCAGCAGTGAAGGTTGGGGTTTCTCCTACAATGAGCAGTACTTC. It translates to CASSEGWGFSYNEQYF. This chain uses TRBV6-1 with TRBJ2-7, with unresolved D. The CDR3 covers 16 residues. V dropped 1 base and J dropped 7 bases, with 20 bases sitting between them. Per the germline V gene, CDR1 is MNHNS and CDR2 is SASEGT.

This clonotype turned up a few times. The CDR3 DNA reads TGCAGTGCTAGCAGCACCGCCGGGGAGACCCAGTACTTC. This sequence encodes CSASSTAGETQYF. The chain is built from TRBV20-1 and TRBJ2-5; D unclear. The ends were cut back, 3 bases at V and 5 bases at J, with 13 bases in the middle. Germline V gene data show CDR1 as DFQATT and CDR2 as SNEGSKA (reference sequence). The CDR3 is 13 amino acids.

This clonotype occurred a few times. The V and J genes are TRBV6-5 and TRBJ2-7; 11 nucleotides line up with TRBD1. The germline gives CDR1 MNHEY, CDR2 SVGAGI. The CDR3 extends over 14 amino acids. The ends lost 6 bases at V and 6 bases at J; junction bases unmatched: 7. The CDR3 DNA reads TGTGCCAGCAGACGGACAGGGGGCTTAAGCGAGCAGTACTTC. This codes for CASRRTGGLSEQYF.

This clonotype was counted many times. The chain links TRBV7-2 to TRBJ1-2; TRBD1 matches at 9 bases. The CDR3 consists of 15 residues. Germline trimming cut 0 bases from V and 2 bases from J; bases unmatched to any gene: 1. The germline CDR1 and CDR2 sequences are SGHTA and FQGNSA. The CDR3 DNA is TGTGCCAGCAGCTTAGCCGGACAGGGGAACTATGGCTACACCTTC. As protein: CASSLAGQGNYGYTF.

This clonotype was observed a handful of times. The rearrangement uses TRBV6-6 and TRBJ2-7; perhaps TRBD1 as D (5 bases). The V gene lost 6 bases and the J gene lost 2 bases, with 14 bases spanning the gap. This CDR3 has 14 amino acids. Germline V lookup: CDR1 MNHNY, CDR2 SVGAGI (reference sequence). DNA for the CDR3: TGTGCCAGCAGGAGGACAATCGACGCCTACGAGCAGTACTTC. Encoded protein: CASRRTIDAYEQYF.